This TCR beta chain was captured in a study of T cell changes during pregnancy in multiple sclerosis. Germline CDR1 is MNHEY and CDR2 is SMNVEV (reference sequence). V lost 10 bases to trimming and J lost 2 bases, with 14 bases between them. The CDR3 runs 13 residues. The method was immunoSEQ multiplex PCR; TCRdb's version includes in-frame clones alone and lacks a portion of them. The sample carries around 44,000 clones, 90% recorded once. This clone has a single count. The sample was CD8+ T cells from peripheral blood mononuclear cells, taken in the first trimester of pregnancy. The TCR comes from a female donor with multiple sclerosis, enrolled in a pregnancy study. The J gene is TRBJ1-2, the V gene TRBV27, with a weak D call TRBD1 (5 bases). The CDR3 DNA reads TGTGCCACCGCGGGGCGAGGGAACTATGGCTACACCTTC. Its translation: CATAGRGNYGYTF.